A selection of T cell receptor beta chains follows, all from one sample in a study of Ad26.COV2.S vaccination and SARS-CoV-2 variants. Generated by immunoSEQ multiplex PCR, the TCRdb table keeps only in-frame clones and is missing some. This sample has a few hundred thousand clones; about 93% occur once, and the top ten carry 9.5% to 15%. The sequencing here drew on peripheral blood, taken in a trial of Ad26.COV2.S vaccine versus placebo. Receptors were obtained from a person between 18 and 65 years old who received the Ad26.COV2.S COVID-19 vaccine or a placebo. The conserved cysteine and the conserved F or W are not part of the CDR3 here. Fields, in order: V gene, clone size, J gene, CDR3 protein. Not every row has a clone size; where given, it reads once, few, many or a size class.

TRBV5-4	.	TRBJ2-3	ASSDRVLAGRTDTQY
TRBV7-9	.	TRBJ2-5	ASTAHQETQY
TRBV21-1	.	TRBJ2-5	ASKVEGADLRAKGTQY
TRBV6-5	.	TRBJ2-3	ASRIRGTGTDTQY
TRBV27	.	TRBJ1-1	ASSAGLRTFRAEAF
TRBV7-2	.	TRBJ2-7	ASSSLISGQGAHEQY
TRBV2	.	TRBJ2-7	ASSSDRAAYEQY
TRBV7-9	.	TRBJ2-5	ASSFWRIEKKETQY
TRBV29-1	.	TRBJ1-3	SGGTSGNTIY
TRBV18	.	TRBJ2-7	ASSPGMTAYEQY
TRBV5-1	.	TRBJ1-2	ASTRGTNYGYT
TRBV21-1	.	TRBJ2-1	ASKMALAGAFNEQF
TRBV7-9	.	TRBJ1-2	ASRSEVEGQSYGYT
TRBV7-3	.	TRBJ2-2	ASSLWGSPNTGELF
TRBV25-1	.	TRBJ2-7	ASSPGHLLGQY
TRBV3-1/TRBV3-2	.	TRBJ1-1	ASRQQGYNTEAF
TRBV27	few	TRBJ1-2	ASSPDFGQANYGYT
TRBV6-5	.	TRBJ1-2	ASSLYLGTDYGYT
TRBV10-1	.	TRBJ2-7	ASSESSGFSSYEQY
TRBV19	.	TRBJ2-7	ASRLRGGDLYEQY
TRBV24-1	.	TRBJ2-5	ATSDSGGQETQY
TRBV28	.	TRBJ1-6	ASSLWGQVMNSPLH
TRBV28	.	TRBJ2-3	ASGLSSGSSTDTQY
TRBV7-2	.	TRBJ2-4	ASSLRTSQNIQY
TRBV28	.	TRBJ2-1	ASAGSEQF
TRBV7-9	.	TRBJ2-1	AIALGSVEF
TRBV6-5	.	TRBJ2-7	ASSSRGFYEQY
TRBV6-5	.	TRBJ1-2	ASRDLTGFYGYT
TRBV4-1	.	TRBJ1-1	ASSHRIYPNTEAF
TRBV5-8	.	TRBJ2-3	ASSFQGHTQY
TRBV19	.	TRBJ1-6	ASSMPLQGAFNSPLH
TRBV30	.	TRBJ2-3	AWSRLAGFDTQY
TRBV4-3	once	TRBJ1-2	ASSQGWSSGGYT
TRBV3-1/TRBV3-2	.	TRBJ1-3	ATETDSGNTIY
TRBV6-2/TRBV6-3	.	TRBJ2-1	ASSYSLNPHTGFSYNEQF
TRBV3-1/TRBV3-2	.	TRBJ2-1	ASSQGGGIKQF
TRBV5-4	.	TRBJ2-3	ASSLDSLRYTQY
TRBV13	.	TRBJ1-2	ASSPVGVLGYGYT
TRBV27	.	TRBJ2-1	ASSSSSGQTNEQF
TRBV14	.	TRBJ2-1	ASSQDEVDYNEQF
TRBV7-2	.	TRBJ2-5	ASSLGWAQETQY
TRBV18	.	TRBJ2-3	ASSPYRGELAGGYPDTQY
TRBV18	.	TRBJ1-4	ASSPSSSTNEKLF
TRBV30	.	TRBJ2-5	AWRGNGGGETQY
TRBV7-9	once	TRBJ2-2	ASSSMTKTGELF